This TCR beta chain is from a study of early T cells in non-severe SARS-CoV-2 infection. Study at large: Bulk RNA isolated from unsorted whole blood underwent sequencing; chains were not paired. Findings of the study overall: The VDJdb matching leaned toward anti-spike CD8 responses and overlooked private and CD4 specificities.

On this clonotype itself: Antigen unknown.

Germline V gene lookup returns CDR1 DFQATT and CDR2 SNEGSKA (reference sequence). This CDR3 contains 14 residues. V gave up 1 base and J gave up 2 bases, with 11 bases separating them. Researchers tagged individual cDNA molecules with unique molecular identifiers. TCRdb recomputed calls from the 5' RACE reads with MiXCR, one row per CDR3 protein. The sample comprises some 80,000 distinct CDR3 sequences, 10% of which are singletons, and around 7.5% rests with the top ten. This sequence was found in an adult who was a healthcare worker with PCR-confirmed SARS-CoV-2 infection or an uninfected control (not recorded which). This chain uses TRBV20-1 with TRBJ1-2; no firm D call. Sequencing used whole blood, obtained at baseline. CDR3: CSARVRAGNYGYTF. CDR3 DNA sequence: TGCAGTGCTAGAGTAAGAGCGGGGAACTATGGCTACACCTTC.